This entry is about one T cell receptor (beta chain). This sample stems from a study of early T cells in non-severe SARS-CoV-2 infection. Per the germline V gene, CDR1 is MGHRA and CDR2 is YSYEKL. J was trimmed by 3 bases and V by 6 bases; bases with no gene match: 2. The CDR3 length is 13 residues. Molecules of cDNA were individually given unique molecular identifiers that were attached to them. TCRdb reanalysed the 5' RACE reads using MiXCR and keeps one entry per CDR3 protein. The sample has nearly 70,000 distinct CDR3 sequences; 3.5% to 6% are singletons. This sample comprised whole blood, obtained at baseline. The chain links TRBV4-1 to TRBJ1-2; 9 nucleotides match TRBD1. The receptor comes from an adult who was a healthcare worker with PCR-confirmed SARS-CoV-2 infection or an uninfected control (not recorded which). The donor label of this sample is uncertain. CDR3 sequence (DNA): TGCGCCAGCAGACGGACAGGGGACTATGGCTACACCTTC. Its protein product is CASRRTGDYGYTF.